Below, 30 T cell receptor beta chains from the same sample are listed, as sequenced in a study of CD8 T cells in ankylosing spondylitis (dated by TCRdb to the late 2010s). Broader findings and caveats from the paper: A TCR beta motif of about 8 highly homologous amino acid variants appeared characteristic of blood from ankylosing spondylitis patients.

These receptors' antigens are unknown. To prepare the library, 5' RACE was applied. The sequencer was an Illumina HiSeq 2500. TCRdb reprocessed the public reads (quality trimming at Q25 with fastp, clone calling with MiXCR) and kept in-frame beta chains. Each entry merges the rows of one CDR3 protein and shows their most common DNA and genes. The sample profile shows 750,000 to 850,000 distinct CDR3 sequences; about an eighth of them were found once. The ten largest make up 0.51% of the sample. The sample was blood, either unsorted or a sorted T cell fraction (not recorded which). The receptor set was obtained from a male donor with ankylosing spondylitis.

This clonotype came up a few times. This chain uses TRBV7-2 with TRBJ2-3, with 8 bases that match TRBD2. CDR3 length: 15 amino acids. The ends lost 6 bases at V and 4 bases at J; junction bases unmatched: 9. Germline CDR1 SGHTA, CDR2 FQGNSA. In nucleotides, the CDR3 is TGTGCCAGCAGGACAGGACTAGCAAGGGCAGATACGCAGTATTTT. Residues: CASRTGLARADTQYF.

The CDR3 region is CASSELTGAEAFF. The CDR3 DNA is TGTGCCAGCAGTGAACTTACAGGGGCTGAAGCTTTCTTT. V gene TRBV6-1 combines with J gene TRBJ1-1; 7 positions agree with TRBD1. J was trimmed by 6 bases and V by 2 bases; bases with no gene match: 3. Germline V gene data show CDR1 as MNHNS and CDR2 as SASEGT. The CDR3 spans 13 residues.

This clonotype was detected ten times or more. The J gene is TRBJ2-7, the V gene TRBV7-2; D is ambiguous. Trimming took off 4 bases at V and 3 bases at J, with 4 bases between the two ends. This CDR3 spans 11 amino acids. Germline V gene lookup returns CDR1 SGHTA and CDR2 FQGNSA. The CDR3 DNA reads as TGTGCCAGCAGCTCTTTCTACGAGCAGTACTTC. This codes for CASSSFYEQYF.

The chain links TRBV24-1 to TRBJ2-2; D possibly corresponds to TRBD1 (6 bases). CDR3 length equals 14 residues. V was trimmed by 3 bases and J by 7 bases, leaving 11 bases between them. Germline CDR1 KGHDR, CDR2 SFDVKD. The chain's CDR3 is CATSDTGRGGELFF. CDR3 nucleotides: TGTGCCACCAGTGATACAGGGCGTGGCGGGGAGCTGTTTTTT.

The chain joins TRBV6-5 to TRBJ2-3; D unresolved. Germline-derived CDR1 and CDR2 are MNHEY and SVGAGI. The CDR3 runs 13 residues. The V and J ends lost 4 bases and 2 bases respectively, with 7 bases between them. CDR3 protein: CASSFQLTDTQYF. In DNA, the CDR3 is TGTGCCAGCAGTTTCCAGCTCACAGATACGCAGTATTTT.

This clonotype was counted ten times or more. The chain links TRBV7-6 to TRBJ2-1, with D perhaps matching TRBD2 (6 bases). Trimming cost V 0 bases and J 8 bases, with 11 bases left between them. Germline V gene data show CDR1 as SGHVS and CDR2 as FNYEAQ. The CDR3 is made up of 14 amino acids. CDR3 DNA: TGTGCCAGCAGCTTAGCGGGAGGTATATATGAGCAGTTCTTC. This encodes CASSLAGGIYEQFF.

This clonotype was seen repeatedly, ten times or more. This chain joins TRBV4-2 and TRBJ2-2; D not resolved. The CDR3 extends over 13 amino acids. V lost 4 bases to trimming and J lost 9 bases, with 12 bases between them. Looked up from germline, CDR1 is LGHNA and CDR2 is YNFKEQ. The CDR3 here is CASSPDLDRELFF. In DNA form, the CDR3 reads TGTGCCAGCAGCCCCGACCTGGACCGGGAGCTGTTTTTT.

V is TRBV5-1 and J is TRBJ1-1; D is perhaps TRBD1 (6 bases). The V gene's germline CDR1 is SGHRS and CDR2 YFSETQ. The V end was cut by 4 bases, the J end by 4 bases, with 14 bases between. The CDR3 is 14 amino acids. CDR3 DNA sequence: TGCGCCAGCAGCCCGGGGGCGGGGACCACTGAAGCTTTCTTT. Translation: CASSPGAGTTEAFF.

This clonotype was seen repeatedly, ten times or more. The rearrangement uses TRBV29-1 and TRBJ2-3, with 7 nucleotides matching TRBD2. V shed 6 bases, J shed 4 bases, and the junction held 10 bases outside the gene matches. This CDR3 region has 14 residues. Germline V gene lookup returns CDR1 SQVTM and CDR2 ANQGSEA. The CDR3 spells CSVALAFAADTQYF. The CDR3 DNA reads as TGCAGCGTAGCACTAGCGTTTGCGGCAGATACGCAGTATTTT.

The chain is built from TRBV6-4 and TRBJ2-1; 9 bases are shared with TRBD2. CDR3 length: 15 amino acids. The V and J ends lost 3 bases and 7 bases, in that order; junction bases with no gene match: 7. The V gene's germline CDR1 is MRHNA and CDR2 SNTAGT. The CDR3 DNA reads as TGTGCCAGCAGTGAGCGACTAGCGGTGGGTAATGAGCAGTTCTTC. Translated: CASSERLAVGNEQFF.

The CDR3: CASSLYGTEEYEQYF. The CDR3, as DNA: TGTGCCAGCAGCTTGTATGGGACGGAGGAATACGAGCAGTACTTC. V gene TRBV5-6 combines with J gene TRBJ2-7; D possibly uses TRBD1 or TRBD2 (5 bases each). The CDR3 length is 15 residues. V lost 1 base and J 4 bases, leaving 15 bases between the germline ends. Germline V gives CDR1 SGHDT, CDR2 YYEEEE.

In this sample, this clonotype turned up a few times. The rearrangement links TRBV10-3 to TRBJ1-1; D unclear. The CDR3 length is 14 residues. Trimming cost V 11 bases and J 0 bases, with 16 bases left between them. Germline loops: CDR1 ENHRY, CDR2 SYGVKD. In nucleotides, the CDR3 is TGTGCCTCTAGTGAAAGACTCCTGAACACTGAAGCTTTCTTT. Protein sequence: CASSERLLNTEAFF.

The rearrangement joins TRBV5-1 to TRBJ2-1; D ambiguous. Germline-derived CDR1 and CDR2 are SGHRS and YFSETQ. V dropped 0 bases and J dropped 6 bases, with 10 bases sitting between them. This CDR3 has 14 residues. Here the CDR3 reads CASSLGHKPNEQFF. In DNA, the CDR3 is TGCGCCAGCAGCTTGGGACACAAGCCCAATGAGCAGTTCTTC.

J is TRBJ2-3 and V is TRBV20-1; D remains unclear. This CDR3 has 12 amino acids. Trimming shortened V by 1 base and J by 5 bases, and 7 bases separated the two germline ends. The germline CDR1 and CDR2 sequences are DFQATT and SNEGSKA (reference sequence). CDR3 residues: CSARVVGDTQYF. In DNA, the CDR3 is TGCAGTGCTAGAGTTGTAGGAGATACGCAGTATTTT.

This chain uses TRBV7-9 with TRBJ2-3; perhaps TRBD1 as D (5 bases). CDR1 and CDR2 (germline): SEHNR, FQNEAQ (reference sequence). Trimming removed 7 bases at V and 6 bases at J, with 14 bases between. There are 13 residues in the CDR3. The CDR3 is CASIPGWGDTQYF. The DNA of the CDR3 is TGTGCCAGCATCCCTGGCTGGGGCGATACGCAGTATTTT.

The J gene is TRBJ1-5, the V gene TRBV7-2; the D is unclear. Trimming shortened V by 2 bases and J by 3 bases, and 11 bases separated the two germline ends. Germline V gene lookup returns CDR1 SGHTA and CDR2 FQGNSA. The length of the CDR3 is 15 residues. CDR3 region: CASSLYFTYNQPQHF. As DNA, the CDR3 is TGTGCCAGCAGCTTATACTTTACCTACAATCAGCCCCAGCATTTT.

V and J are TRBV20-1 and TRBJ1-5, with D uncertain. Per the germline V gene, CDR1 is DFQATT and CDR2 is SNEGSKA (reference sequence). The V and J ends lost 5 bases and 11 bases respectively, with 10 bases between them. This CDR3 is 10 amino acids long. CDR3 DNA: TGCAGTGCTCGATCGGGAGCCCAGCATTTT. Its translation: CSARSGAQHF.

This clonotype was observed a few times. The chain combines TRBV20-1 with TRBJ1-6; 9 bases fit TRBD1. Germline CDR1 and CDR2: DFQATT and SNEGSKA (reference sequence). V lost 5 bases, J lost 7 bases, and 6 bases stayed unmatched. The CDR3 has 14 amino acids. CDR3: CSAWPGQGNSPLHF. CDR3 DNA sequence: TGCAGTGCTTGGCCGGGACAGGGAAATTCACCCCTCCACTTT.

The J gene is TRBJ2-5, the V gene TRBV4-2; 9 bases match TRBD1. This CDR3 spans 15 amino acids. V lost 3 bases to trimming and J lost 2 bases; unmatched junction nucleotides: 4. Per germline, CDR1 LGHNA and CDR2 YNFKEQ. The CDR3 loop is CASSQGDRGQETQYF. The CDR3 DNA sequence: TGTGCCAGCAGCCAGGGAGACAGGGGGCAAGAGACCCAGTACTTC.

This clonotype was seen only a few times. The rearrangement uses TRBV6-2 or TRBV6-3 and TRBJ2-1; 12 bases align to TRBD2. The length of the CDR3 is 20 residues. CDR1 and CDR2 (germline): MNHEY, SVGEGT. J gave up 7 bases and V 0 bases, and 16 bases lay outside the gene matches. DNA of the CDR3: TGTGCCAGCAGTTACTCGACGAAGACTAGCGGGAGACAGCGTATAAATGAGCAGTTCTTC. This translates into CASSYSTKTSGRQRINEQFF.

This clonotype was observed a handful of times. The V call is TRBV5-1, the J call TRBJ1-1; unclear D gene. The V gene's germline CDR1 is SGHRS and CDR2 YFSETQ. This CDR3 comprises 14 residues. The V and J ends lost 0 bases and 11 bases respectively, with 17 bases between them. The CDR3 DNA is TGCGCCAGCAGCTTGGGGTCCAGAAGTCGGACTGCTTTCTTT. Translation: CASSLGSRSRTAFF.

The gene calls are TRBV7-9 and TRBJ2-7, with 9 bases aligning to TRBD1. The CDR3 runs 16 residues. J was trimmed by 3 bases and V by 1 base; bases with no gene match: 7. Germline CDR1 is SEHNR and CDR2 is FQNEAQ (reference sequence). The CDR3 DNA sequence: TGTGCCAGCAGCTTAGAGCCGGGACAGGGAGACTACGAGCAGTACTTC. It translates to CASSLEPGQGDYEQYF.

This clonotype showed up many times. This chain uses TRBV10-3 with TRBJ1-1, with 7 bases aligning to TRBD1. The trim removed 2 bases at V and 0 bases at J, leaving 3 bases unmatched. Germline assignment: CDR1 ENHRY and CDR2 SYGVKD. The CDR3 is 15 amino acids. The CDR3 loop is CAISEPGQVNTEAFF. In DNA, the CDR3 is TGTGCCATCAGTGAGCCCGGACAGGTGAACACTGAAGCTTTCTTT.

This clonotype showed up just a few times. V is TRBV6-1 and J is TRBJ2-2; tentative D call: TRBD1 (6 bases). The CDR3 is made up of 14 amino acids. Trimming stripped 5 bases from V and 5 bases from J, with 12 bases between. CDR1 is MNHNS and CDR2 is SASEGT in the germline V gene. The CDR3 bases are TGTGCCAGCAGTCCCCCAACAGGGACCGGGGAGCTGTTTTTT. Protein sequence: CASSPPTGTGELFF.

In its sample, this clonotype was seen many times. The chain recombines TRBV28 with TRBJ2-6; weak D call: TRBD1 (5 bases). V lost 6 bases and J 5 bases, leaving 17 bases between the germline ends. This CDR3 is built from 16 residues. CDR1 and CDR2 from the germline V gene are MDHEN and SYDVKM. The chain's CDR3 is CASSSKSGFRANVLTF. The DNA for the CDR3 is TGTGCCAGCAGCTCTAAGTCAGGGTTTAGGGCCAACGTCCTGACTTTC.

As concerns this clonotype: A much larger clonotype is one base distant, so this may be a read error. The V gene is TRBV28, the J gene TRBJ1-4; TRBD1 matches at 9 bases. The CDR3 contains 14 residues. Germline values: CDR1 MDHEN, CDR2 SYDVKM. The J segment lost 7 bases and the V segment lost 4 bases, leaving 4 bases of the junction unmatched. The CDR3 nucleotides read TGTGCCAGCAGTTCCGGACAGGGGAGTGAAAAACTGTTTTTT. This sequence encodes CASSSGQGSEKLFF.

Many counts were recorded for this clonotype. The rearrangement links TRBV7-3 to TRBJ1-1; D remains unclear. Germline values: CDR1 SGHTA, CDR2 FQGTGA. V lost 4 bases, J lost 1 base, and 10 bases lay in between. The CDR3 is 14 residues long. The CDR3 sequence is CASSSGSGNTEAFF. The CDR3 bases are TGTGCCAGCAGCTCCGGATCGGGGAACACTGAAGCTTTCTTT.

This clonotype occurred a few times. This sequence joins TRBV4-3 and TRBJ2-7; D gene ambiguous. The germline gives CDR1 LGHNA, CDR2 YSLEER. The CDR3 totals 15 residues. The V and J ends lost 0 bases and 1 base respectively, with 10 bases between them. As DNA, the CDR3 is TGCGCCAGCAGCCAAGAAAGGGCGGCTTCCTACGAGCAGTACTTC. It codes for CASSQERAASYEQYF.

There are a few counts of this clonotype. The chain uses TRBV4-2 and TRBJ1-6, with D uncertain. Between the trimmed V and J ends, which lost 3 bases and 4 bases, there was a span of 19 bases. CDR3 length: 18 amino acids. Germline values: CDR1 LGHNA, CDR2 YNFKEQ. In DNA, the CDR3 is TGTGCCAGCAGCCACGGGCCGCTTGAGATACTTTATAATTCACCCCTCCACTTT. Its translation: CASSHGPLEILYNSPLHF.

V and J are TRBV19 and TRBJ1-1; D remains ambiguous. V dropped 10 bases and J dropped 1 base, with 16 bases sitting between them. The CDR3 totals 14 residues. Germline CDR1 reads LNHDA; CDR2 reads SQIVND (reference sequence). CDR3 residues: CATRTLRGNTEAFF. For the CDR3, the DNA is TGTGCCACCCGGACCCTGCGGGGGAACACTGAAGCTTTCTTT. Supplemented by reference TRBV19 and TRBJ1-1, the full variable domain reads DGGITQSPKYLFRKEGQNVTLSCEQNLNHDAMYWYRQDPGQGLRLIYYSQIVNDFQKGDIAEGYSVSREKKESFPLTVTSAQKNPTAFYLCATRTLRGNTEAFFGQGTRLTVV.